This T cell receptor (beta chain) was retrieved from a study of blood T cell repertoires in COVID-19. Study background: Whether acute or convalescent, the COVID-19 samples came from the United States, Italy and Spain. PBMCs, B-cell-depleted T cells, or T cells provided the cDNA or gDNA that made up the material.

Germline loops: CDR1 SGHTA, CDR2 FQGNSA. The CDR3 spans 14 residues. Trimming at V came to 5 bases and at J to 6 bases, leaving 7 bases not matched to a gene. Generated by immunoSEQ multiplex PCR, the TCRdb table keeps only in-frame clones and is missing some. This sample has more than 300,000 clones, with 90% to 95% found just once. This TCR derives from a woman younger than 35 who had recovered from COVID-19. Sequenced input: peripheral blood. V is TRBV7-2 and J is TRBJ1-5; 7 nucleotides align to TRBD1. CDR3 sequence reads: CASSRGQFSQPQHF. The CDR3 DNA reads as TGTGCCAGCAGCCGGGGACAGTTTAGTCAGCCCCAGCATTTT.